These 25 T cell receptor beta chains were all obtained from the same sample, sequenced in a study of CD8 T cells in Susac syndrome. Random-hexamer reverse transcription was applied to about 0.5 to 1 ug RNA. TCRdb independently ran MiXCR on the immunoSEQ multiplex PCR reads; one entry per CDR3 protein. Among roughly 190,000 distinct CDR3 sequences listed, 85% to 95% were seen once. The specimen sequenced was CD4+ T cells from PBMCs. Receptor source: a human donor in good health.

This chain joins TRBV30 and TRBJ2-3; 7 nucleotides match TRBD2. In germline, CDR1 is GTSNPN, CDR2 SVGIG (reference sequence). With 3 bases clipped from V and 2 bases from J, the junction kept 8 bases outside the gene matches. The CDR3 has 15 amino acids. The CDR3 is CAWRKTGGYTDTQYF. DNA for the CDR3: TGTGCCTGGAGGAAGACGGGGGGTTACACAGATACGCAGTATTTT.

The CDR3 protein is CSASLRPLAGTDTQYF. For the CDR3, the DNA is TGCAGTGCTAGTTTGCGACCCCTAGCGGGCACAGATACGCAGTATTTT. V gene TRBV20-1 combines with J gene TRBJ2-3; 7 bases are shared with TRBD2. This CDR3 has 16 residues. The V gene's germline CDR1 is DFQATT and CDR2 SNEGSKA (reference sequence). With 3 bases clipped from V and 1 base from J, the junction kept 10 bases outside the gene matches.

The chain uses TRBV20-1 and TRBJ1-2; D remains ambiguous. Germline V gene sequence: CDR1 DFQATT, CDR2 SNEGSKA (reference sequence). The CDR3 spans 11 residues. V lost 0 bases and J lost 4, with 3 bases in between. The CDR3 is CSARDSYGYTF. The CDR3 DNA is TGCAGTGCTAGAGACAGCTATGGCTACACCTTC.

This chain links TRBV4-2 with TRBJ2-1, with TRBD2 matching 7 bases. The germline gives CDR1 LGHNA, CDR2 YNFKEQ. This CDR3 region has 18 residues. The V and J ends lost 4 bases and 8 bases, in that order; junction bases with no gene match: 20. The CDR3 here is CASSPLGGRLSVVYEQFF. In DNA form, the CDR3 reads TGTGCCAGCAGCCCTTTGGGAGGGAGACTCTCCGTGGTTTATGAGCAGTTCTTC.

This chain links TRBV4-3 with TRBJ2-7; 8 bases line up with TRBD1. The CDR3 sequence is 16 residues long. Per the germline V gene, CDR1 is LGHNA and CDR2 is YSLEER. After removal of 0 bases from V and 3 bases from J, the junction contained 7 bases not matched to a gene. The CDR3 loop reads CASSQDIGTGFYEQYF. In nucleotides, the CDR3 is TGCGCCAGCAGCCAAGATATTGGGACAGGCTTCTACGAGCAGTACTTC.

V is TRBV12-3 or TRBV12-4 and J is TRBJ1-2; 7 nucleotides agree with TRBD1. V trimming: 6 bases; J trimming: 6 bases; junction bases outside the gene matches: 10. The CDR3 loop spans 14 amino acids. The CDR3 reads CASSQGEASHGYTF. CDR3 DNA: TGTGCCAGCAGCCAGGGGGAAGCCTCTCATGGCTACACCTTC.

The V call is TRBV2, the J call TRBJ2-5; weak D call: TRBD2 (6 bases). Germline values: CDR1 SNHLY, CDR2 FYNNEI. Trimming left V 6 bases short and J 2 bases short, with 13 bases between. This CDR3 region has 14 residues. Here the CDR3 DNA reads TGTGCCAGCAGGGCCCCTGCGGGGCAAGAGACCCAGTACTTC. This translates into CASRAPAGQETQYF. The whole variable domain, filled in from reference TRBV2 and TRBJ2-5, reads EPEVTQTPSHQVTQMGQEVILRCVPISNHLYFYWYRQILGQKVEFLVSFYNNEISEKSEIFDDQFSVERPDGSNFTLKIRSTKLEDSAMYFCASRAPAGQETQYFGPGTRLLVL.

This chain links TRBV28 with TRBJ2-1, with D possibly matching TRBD1 (6 bases). Germline V gene data show CDR1 as MDHEN and CDR2 as SYDVKM. This CDR3 spans 16 amino acids. Trimming removed 5 bases from V and 3 bases from J, with 17 bases in between. CDR3 residues: CASSPRTARDYNEQFF. Here the CDR3 DNA reads TGTGCCAGCAGTCCGAGGACAGCGCGCGACTACAATGAGCAGTTCTTC.

The V call is TRBV12-3 or TRBV12-4, the J call TRBJ2-2; D might be TRBD2 (5 bases). Trimming shortened V by 2 bases and J by 2 bases, and 6 bases separated the two germline ends. CDR3 length: 14 amino acids. In DNA, the CDR3 is TGTGCCAGCAGTTTACGGGGTAACACCGGGGAGCTGTTTTTT. Translated: CASSLRGNTGELFF.

V usage is TRBV29-1 and J usage is TRBJ2-1; TRBD1 matches at 10 bases. There are 17 residues in the CDR3. Germline V gives CDR1 SQVTM, CDR2 ANQGSEA. With 3 bases clipped from V and 7 bases from J, the junction kept 15 bases outside the gene matches. The CDR3 loop is CSVEGLVRRQGANEQFF. The CDR3 nucleotides read TGCAGCGTTGAGGGTCTTGTAAGGAGACAGGGGGCTAATGAGCAGTTCTTC.

The chain has TRBV30 and TRBJ1-1; D remains unclear. The CDR3 loop spans 14 amino acids. The germline CDR1 and CDR2 sequences are GTSNPN and SVGIG (reference sequence). V was clipped by 3 bases and J by 4 bases, with 15 bases between them. DNA for the CDR3: TGTGCCTGGAGCCAGCGAAGGTTGTTCACTGAAGCTTTCTTT. Translating gives CAWSQRRLFTEAFF. Looking up the rest from reference TRBV30 and TRBJ1-1 gives the full variable domain: SQTIHQWPATLVQPVGSPLSLECTVEGTSNPNLYWYRQAAGRGLQLLFYSVGIGQISSEVPQNLSASRPQDRQFILSSKKLLLSDSGFYLCAWSQRRLFTEAFFGQGTRLTVV.

The chain recombines TRBV30 with TRBJ1-1; no definite D call. The CDR3 extends over 12 amino acids. Germline V gene data show CDR1 as GTSNPN and CDR2 as SVGIG (reference sequence). Trimming removed 5 bases at V and 0 bases at J, with 7 bases between. CDR3 nucleotides: TGTGCCTGGGACGAAATGAACACTGAAGCTTTCTTT. Translated, it gives CAWDEMNTEAFF.

V and J are TRBV29-1 and TRBJ2-1, with D perhaps TRBD1 (5 bases). The CDR3 has 12 amino acids. Germline assignment: CDR1 SQVTM and CDR2 ANQGSEA. Trimming pared 1 base from V and 6 bases from J, leaving 7 bases between. CDR3 in DNA: TGCAGCGTTGAAGCAGGGTTCAATGAGCAGTTCTTC. Translation: CSVEAGFNEQFF.

The chain recombines TRBV7-2 with TRBJ2-3, with 7 bases lining up with TRBD1. Trimming took 5 bases from V and 0 from J; bases not matched to a gene: 8. The CDR3 extends over 16 amino acids. Germline V lookup: CDR1 SGHTA, CDR2 FQGNSA. As DNA, the CDR3 is TGTGCCAGCAGCCTAACCCGGGACAGTAGCACAGATACGCAGTATTTT. It translates to CASSLTRDSSTDTQYF.

The chain uses TRBV20-1 and TRBJ2-3; 7 bases are shared with TRBD2. V dropped 1 base and J dropped 9; count of bases not matched to a gene: 4. Per the germline V gene, CDR1 is DFQATT and CDR2 is SNEGSKA (reference sequence). The CDR3 is 12 amino acids. The CDR3 DNA follows: TGCAGTGCTAGAGCCGTAGCGGGCACGCAGTATTTT. Translated, it gives CSARAVAGTQYF.

This rearrangement joins TRBV11-2 to TRBJ2-1; TRBD2 matches at 9 bases. V was pared by 5 bases and J by 4 bases, with 9 bases of the junction left unmatched. The CDR3 covers 16 residues. Germline loops: CDR1 SGHAT, CDR2 FQNNGV. CDR3 in amino acids: CASSPLRLAGYNEQFF. CDR3 DNA: TGTGCCAGCAGCCCCCTCCGGCTAGCGGGATACAATGAGCAGTTCTTC.

This chain uses TRBV30 with TRBJ2-2; 9 bases align to TRBD2. The germline CDR1 and CDR2 sequences are GTSNPN and SVGIG (reference sequence). This CDR3 has 16 amino acids. Trimming at V came to 5 bases and at J to 6 bases, leaving 13 bases not matched to a gene. The CDR3 DNA follows: TGTGCCTGGGTCGGGTCCAGCGGGAGGTCCGCCGGGGAGCTGTTTTTT. It specifies CAWVGSSGRSAGELFF.

The V and J genes are TRBV3-1 and TRBJ2-7, with 9 bases identical to TRBD2. Looked up from germline, CDR1 is LGHDT and CDR2 is YNNKEL (reference sequence). CDR3 size: 17 residues. With V trimmed by 5 bases and J by 2 bases, 13 bases remained unmatched. The CDR3 coding sequence is TGTGCCAGCAGCAATCTTGTAGAGACTAGCGGCGCCTACGAGCAGTACTTC. Amino acid sequence: CASSNLVETSGAYEQYF.

The rearrangement joins TRBV4-3 to TRBJ2-7; D tentatively reads TRBD1 or TRBD2 (7 bases each). Trimming left V 2 bases short and J 1 base short, with 24 bases between. Germline V gives CDR1 LGHNA, CDR2 YSLEER. There are 19 residues in the CDR3. DNA of the CDR3: TGCGCCAGCAGCCAATTCAGGGGGGTGGCGGCGGGAGTATCCTACGAGCAGTACTTC. Its translation is CASSQFRGVAAGVSYEQYF.

V and J are TRBV30 and TRBJ2-7; D is perhaps TRBD2 (6 bases). Trimming pared 4 bases from V and 4 bases from J, leaving 8 bases between. The CDR3 has 11 amino acids. Germline V lookup: CDR1 GTSNPN, CDR2 SVGIG (reference sequence). CDR3 sequence: CAWIAGYEQYF. CDR3 nucleotides: TGTGCCTGGATCGCGGGGTACGAGCAGTACTTC.

The V call is TRBV7-9, the J call TRBJ1-4; 9 bases align to TRBD1. CDR1 and CDR2 (germline): SEHNR, FQNEAQ (reference sequence). CDR3 length: 14 residues. J gave up 8 bases and V 3 bases, and 4 bases lay outside the gene matches. CDR3 bases: TGTGCCAGCAGCTTCGGGACAGGGTTGGAAAAACTGTTTTTT. Protein sequence: CASSFGTGLEKLFF.

The genes are TRBV20-1 and TRBJ2-7, with a weak D call TRBD1 (5 bases). CDR3 size: 13 residues. Germline V gene lookup returns CDR1 DFQATT and CDR2 SNEGSKA (reference sequence). Trimming took off 5 bases at V and 1 base at J, with 12 bases between the two ends. The CDR3: CSAPKGISYEQYF. In DNA form, the CDR3 reads TGCAGTGCTCCCAAGGGGATATCCTACGAGCAGTACTTC.

The chain is built from TRBV20-1 and TRBJ1-2, with 9 bases fitting TRBD1. V lost 5 bases to trimming and J lost 6 bases; unmatched junction nucleotides: 10. The CDR3 totals 14 residues. CDR1 DFQATT and CDR2 SNEGSKA come from the germline V gene (reference sequence). This CDR3 is CSARPGQGSDGYTF. Written as DNA, the CDR3 is TGCAGTGCTCGTCCGGGACAGGGTTCGGATGGCTACACCTTC.

The chain carries TRBV7-3 and TRBJ2-4; no reliable D call. The germline gives CDR1 SGHTA, CDR2 FQGTGA. Trimming took 2 bases from V and 9 from J, leaving 8 bases between them. The CDR3 has 12 amino acids. The CDR3 DNA is TGTGCCAGCAGCTTAGGGCAAGGCATTCAGTACTTC. The encoded protein is CASSLGQGIQYF.

The chain recombines TRBV15 with TRBJ2-3, with D possibly being TRBD2 (6 bases). Trimming took 1 base from V and 8 from J, leaving 16 bases between them. Germline assignment: CDR1 LNHNV and CDR2 YYDKDF (reference sequence). The length of the CDR3 is 15 residues. The CDR3: CATSRGLASKGTQYF. CDR3 coding DNA: TGTGCCACCAGCAGAGGGCTAGCGTCTAAGGGTACGCAGTATTTT.